Following are 17 T cell receptor beta chains from one sample sequenced in a study of early T cells in non-severe SARS-CoV-2 infection. TCRdb reprocessed the 5' RACE reads with MiXCR, giving one entry per CDR3 protein. The sample shows around 40,000 distinct CDR3 sequences, roughly 6% of them seen only once. The material sequenced was whole blood. The receptors stem from an adult who was a healthcare worker with PCR-confirmed SARS-CoV-2 infection or an uninfected control (not recorded which).

This clonotype was picked up many times. At one of its ends the junction is not consistent with the germline gene, which may arise from a read error. This chain connects TRBV3-1 to TRBJ2-2; tentatively, D is TRBD2 (5 bases). The germline CDR1 and CDR2 sequences are LGHDT and YNNKEL (reference sequence). There are 13 residues in the CDR3. Here the CDR3 reads CASSAQGAGELFF. DNA for the CDR3: TGTGCCAGCAGCGCCCAAGGAGCTGGGGAGCTTTTTTTT.

The chain joins TRBV20-1 to TRBJ2-2; 8 nucleotides agree with TRBD2. V lost 7 bases to trimming and J lost 2 bases; unmatched junction nucleotides: 9. The germline V gene has CDR1 DFQATT and CDR2 SNEGSKA (reference sequence). The CDR3 is made up of 15 amino acids. The CDR3 spells CSGTRAGGNTGELFF. The CDR3 DNA sequence: TGCAGTGGGACTAGGGCGGGAGGAAACACCGGGGAGCTGTTTTTT.

The table lists this clonotype with a few counts. V and J are TRBV7-2 and TRBJ2-3; TRBD1 matches at 7 bases. J was trimmed by 1 base and V by 5 bases; bases with no gene match: 6. This CDR3 spans 15 amino acids. CDR1 and CDR2 from the germline V gene are SGHTA and FQGNSA. DNA of the CDR3: TGTGCCAGCAGCCTACAGGGGTGGGGCACAGATACGCAGTATTTT. Its protein is CASSLQGWGTDTQYF.

The chain couples TRBV24-1 to TRBJ1-2; D gene uncertain. Looked up from germline, CDR1 is KGHDR and CDR2 is SFDVKD. CDR3 length equals 14 residues. Trimming removed 2 bases at V and 6 bases at J, with 12 bases between. CDR3 in amino acids: CATSDSGHPNGYTF. CDR3 nucleotides: TGTGCCACCAGTGATTCGGGCCACCCCAATGGCTACACCTTC.

The chain couples TRBV20-1 to TRBJ2-4, with 9 bases fitting TRBD2. CDR1 DFQATT and CDR2 SNEGSKA come from the germline V gene (reference sequence). V shed 0 bases and J 1 base; nucleotides not matched to a gene: 7. The CDR3 contains 17 residues. The CDR3 is CSARDSSGIGAKNIQYF. DNA for the CDR3: TGCAGTGCTAGAGACTCTAGCGGGATTGGGGCCAAAAACATTCAGTACTTC.

This clonotype occurred many times. V gene TRBV6-2 or TRBV6-3 combines with J gene TRBJ2-1, with D possibly matching TRBD2 (6 bases). V lost 7 bases and J 3 bases, leaving 22 bases between the germline ends. Germline V gene lookup returns CDR1 MNHEY and CDR2 SVGEGT. The CDR3 contains 17 residues. The CDR3 loop is CASTPRRAGRLYNEQFF. In DNA, the CDR3 is TGTGCCAGCACCCCCCGAAGGGCAGGGAGGCTCTACAATGAGCAGTTCTTC.

This clonotype was found many times. The rearrangement joins TRBV25-1 to TRBJ1-2; D unclear. CDR3 length equals 12 residues. Germline V lookup: CDR1 MGHDK, CDR2 SYGVNS. V was clipped by 6 bases and J by 2 bases, with 7 bases between them. The chain's CDR3 is CASRRGNYGYTF. CDR3 in DNA: TGTGCCAGCAGGCGGGGAAACTATGGCTACACCTTC.

This clonotype was counted only a few times. The V and J genes are TRBV20-1 and TRBJ2-1; 9 bases are a match to TRBD2. V gave up 4 bases and J gave up 5 bases; unmatched junction bases: 0. This CDR3 is built from 12 residues. Germline loops: CDR1 DFQATT, CDR2 SNEGSKA (reference sequence). For the CDR3, the DNA is TGCAGTGCTACTAGCGGGAACAATGAGCAGTTCTTC. Residues: CSATSGNNEQFF.

This clonotype has ten or more counts. This sequence joins TRBV12-3 or TRBV12-4 and TRBJ1-5, with TRBD1 matching over 7 bases. The V and J ends lost 8 bases and 7 bases, in that order; junction bases with no gene match: 8. CDR3 size: 13 residues. DNA for the CDR3: TGTGCCAGCTCGACAGGGCCCACCCAGCCCCAGCATTTT. It translates to CASSTGPTQPQHF.

This clonotype was counted only a few times. The rearrangement links TRBV18 to TRBJ2-1; no firm D call. V was cut by 0 bases and J by 0 bases, with 6 bases left in between. CDR1 and CDR2 from the germline V gene are KGHSH and LQKENI. There are 15 residues in the CDR3. The CDR3 loop is CASSPPGSSYNEQFF. DNA of the CDR3: TGTGCCAGCTCACCACCGGGCAGCTCCTACAATGAGCAGTTCTTC.

The V gene is TRBV11-2, the J gene TRBJ2-3; D is undetermined. There are 13 residues in the CDR3. Looked up from germline, CDR1 is SGHAT and CDR2 is FQNNGV. Trimming took off 5 bases at V and 6 bases at J, with 12 bases between the two ends. CDR3: CASSPGPRDTQYF. CDR3 coding DNA: TGTGCCAGCAGCCCCGGCCCCCGGGATACGCAGTATTTT.

This clonotype occurred many times. The rearrangement joins TRBV10-1 to TRBJ1-4; D ambiguous. The V gene's germline CDR1 is WNHNN and CDR2 SYGVQD (reference sequence). The ends were cut back, 1 base at V and 3 bases at J, with 9 bases in the middle. The CDR3 runs to 15 residues. This CDR3 is CASSEFGSANEKLFF. CDR3 DNA: TGCGCCAGCAGTGAGTTCGGATCAGCTAATGAAAAACTGTTTTTT.

This clonotype was found many times. The genes are TRBV14 and TRBJ2-2; no reliable D call. The V and J ends lost 1 base and 1 base respectively, with 4 bases between them. This CDR3 contains 14 residues. The germline CDR1 and CDR2 sequences are SGHDN and FVKESK. The CDR3 loop reads CASSQVQNTGELFF. As DNA, the CDR3 is TGTGCCAGCAGCCAAGTGCAGAACACCGGGGAGCTGTTTTTT.

In this sample, this clonotype turned up many times. The chain joins TRBV5-1 to TRBJ2-3, with a possible D match to TRBD2 (6 bases). V lost 4 bases to trimming and J lost 2 bases, with 11 bases between them. This CDR3 region has 14 residues. The germline V gene encodes CDR1 SGHRS and CDR2 YFSETQ. In DNA, the CDR3 is TGCGCCAGCAGCCTAGGGACTCACACAGATACGCAGTATTTT. Protein sequence: CASSLGTHTDTQYF. Looking up the rest from reference TRBV5-1 and TRBJ2-3 gives the full variable domain: KAGVTQTPRYLIKTRGQQVTLSCSPISGHRSVSWYQQTPGQGLQFLFEYFSETQRNKGNFPGRFSGRQFSNSRSEMNVSTLELGDSALYLCASSLGTHTDTQYFGPGTRLTVL.

This clonotype was seen repeatedly, ten times or more. The V gene is TRBV5-1, the J gene TRBJ2-3; 8 bases are shared with TRBD2. The J segment lost 6 bases and the V segment lost 3 bases, leaving 9 bases of the junction unmatched. Per germline, CDR1 SGHRS and CDR2 YFSETQ. The length of the CDR3 is 15 residues. The CDR3 reads CASSSSGREGDTQYF. CDR3 nucleotide sequence: TGCGCCAGCAGCTCCAGCGGGAGAGAAGGTGATACGCAGTATTTT.

This clonotype was seen many times. This rearrangement joins TRBV6-1 to TRBJ2-4; TRBD2 agrees at 9 bases. With V trimmed by 6 bases and J by 8 bases, 11 bases remained unmatched. Germline-derived CDR1 and CDR2 are MNHNS and SASEGT. The CDR3 length is 15 residues. This CDR3 is CASRNSGSLGDIQYF. In DNA form, the CDR3 reads TGTGCCAGCAGGAATAGCGGGAGCCTGGGGGACATTCAGTACTTC.

The chain joins TRBV7-8 to TRBJ2-5, with D hard to call. Trimming took 0 bases from V and 4 from J, leaving 9 bases between them. This CDR3 is built from 14 residues. CDR1 is SGHVS, CDR2 FQNEAQ, per germline. The CDR3 bases are TGTGCCAGCAGCTTAGCGCGGTGGGGAGAGACCCAGTACTTC. Its protein is CASSLARWGETQYF.